This T cell receptor (beta chain) was obtained from a study of T cell repertoires in cytomegalovirus infection. Across the study: Both recently identified HLA-C-restricted and well-studied HLA-B-restricted CMV epitopes were used in the study. Shared public TCR beta signatures pointed to both CMV infection and a matching HLA type.

TCRdb itself ran the reads through MiXCR, one entry per CDR3 protein. The sample records approximately 910,000 distinct CDR3 sequences, roughly 31% being singletons. Study findings and constraints: Cumulative frequency (of public TCR beta family members) identified carriers of CMV plus the relevant HLA.

This clonotype was detected many times. Its antigen remains unknown. The specimen was cultured CD8+ T cells from PBMCs, collected from culture after CMV antigen stimulation. This TCR came from a human donor in good health (CMV status not recorded). Some clones in this sample may be carry-over from other donors' samples.

The CDR3 is CASSLVPTTEAFF. The CDR3 DNA reads as TGTGCCAGCAGCTTGGTACCCACCACTGAAGCTTTCTTT. The V gene is TRBV7-2, the J gene TRBJ1-1, with unresolved D. This CDR3 spans 13 amino acids. Trimming took off 3 bases at V and 4 bases at J, with 9 bases between the two ends. CDR1 is SGHTA and CDR2 is FQGNSA in the germline V gene.